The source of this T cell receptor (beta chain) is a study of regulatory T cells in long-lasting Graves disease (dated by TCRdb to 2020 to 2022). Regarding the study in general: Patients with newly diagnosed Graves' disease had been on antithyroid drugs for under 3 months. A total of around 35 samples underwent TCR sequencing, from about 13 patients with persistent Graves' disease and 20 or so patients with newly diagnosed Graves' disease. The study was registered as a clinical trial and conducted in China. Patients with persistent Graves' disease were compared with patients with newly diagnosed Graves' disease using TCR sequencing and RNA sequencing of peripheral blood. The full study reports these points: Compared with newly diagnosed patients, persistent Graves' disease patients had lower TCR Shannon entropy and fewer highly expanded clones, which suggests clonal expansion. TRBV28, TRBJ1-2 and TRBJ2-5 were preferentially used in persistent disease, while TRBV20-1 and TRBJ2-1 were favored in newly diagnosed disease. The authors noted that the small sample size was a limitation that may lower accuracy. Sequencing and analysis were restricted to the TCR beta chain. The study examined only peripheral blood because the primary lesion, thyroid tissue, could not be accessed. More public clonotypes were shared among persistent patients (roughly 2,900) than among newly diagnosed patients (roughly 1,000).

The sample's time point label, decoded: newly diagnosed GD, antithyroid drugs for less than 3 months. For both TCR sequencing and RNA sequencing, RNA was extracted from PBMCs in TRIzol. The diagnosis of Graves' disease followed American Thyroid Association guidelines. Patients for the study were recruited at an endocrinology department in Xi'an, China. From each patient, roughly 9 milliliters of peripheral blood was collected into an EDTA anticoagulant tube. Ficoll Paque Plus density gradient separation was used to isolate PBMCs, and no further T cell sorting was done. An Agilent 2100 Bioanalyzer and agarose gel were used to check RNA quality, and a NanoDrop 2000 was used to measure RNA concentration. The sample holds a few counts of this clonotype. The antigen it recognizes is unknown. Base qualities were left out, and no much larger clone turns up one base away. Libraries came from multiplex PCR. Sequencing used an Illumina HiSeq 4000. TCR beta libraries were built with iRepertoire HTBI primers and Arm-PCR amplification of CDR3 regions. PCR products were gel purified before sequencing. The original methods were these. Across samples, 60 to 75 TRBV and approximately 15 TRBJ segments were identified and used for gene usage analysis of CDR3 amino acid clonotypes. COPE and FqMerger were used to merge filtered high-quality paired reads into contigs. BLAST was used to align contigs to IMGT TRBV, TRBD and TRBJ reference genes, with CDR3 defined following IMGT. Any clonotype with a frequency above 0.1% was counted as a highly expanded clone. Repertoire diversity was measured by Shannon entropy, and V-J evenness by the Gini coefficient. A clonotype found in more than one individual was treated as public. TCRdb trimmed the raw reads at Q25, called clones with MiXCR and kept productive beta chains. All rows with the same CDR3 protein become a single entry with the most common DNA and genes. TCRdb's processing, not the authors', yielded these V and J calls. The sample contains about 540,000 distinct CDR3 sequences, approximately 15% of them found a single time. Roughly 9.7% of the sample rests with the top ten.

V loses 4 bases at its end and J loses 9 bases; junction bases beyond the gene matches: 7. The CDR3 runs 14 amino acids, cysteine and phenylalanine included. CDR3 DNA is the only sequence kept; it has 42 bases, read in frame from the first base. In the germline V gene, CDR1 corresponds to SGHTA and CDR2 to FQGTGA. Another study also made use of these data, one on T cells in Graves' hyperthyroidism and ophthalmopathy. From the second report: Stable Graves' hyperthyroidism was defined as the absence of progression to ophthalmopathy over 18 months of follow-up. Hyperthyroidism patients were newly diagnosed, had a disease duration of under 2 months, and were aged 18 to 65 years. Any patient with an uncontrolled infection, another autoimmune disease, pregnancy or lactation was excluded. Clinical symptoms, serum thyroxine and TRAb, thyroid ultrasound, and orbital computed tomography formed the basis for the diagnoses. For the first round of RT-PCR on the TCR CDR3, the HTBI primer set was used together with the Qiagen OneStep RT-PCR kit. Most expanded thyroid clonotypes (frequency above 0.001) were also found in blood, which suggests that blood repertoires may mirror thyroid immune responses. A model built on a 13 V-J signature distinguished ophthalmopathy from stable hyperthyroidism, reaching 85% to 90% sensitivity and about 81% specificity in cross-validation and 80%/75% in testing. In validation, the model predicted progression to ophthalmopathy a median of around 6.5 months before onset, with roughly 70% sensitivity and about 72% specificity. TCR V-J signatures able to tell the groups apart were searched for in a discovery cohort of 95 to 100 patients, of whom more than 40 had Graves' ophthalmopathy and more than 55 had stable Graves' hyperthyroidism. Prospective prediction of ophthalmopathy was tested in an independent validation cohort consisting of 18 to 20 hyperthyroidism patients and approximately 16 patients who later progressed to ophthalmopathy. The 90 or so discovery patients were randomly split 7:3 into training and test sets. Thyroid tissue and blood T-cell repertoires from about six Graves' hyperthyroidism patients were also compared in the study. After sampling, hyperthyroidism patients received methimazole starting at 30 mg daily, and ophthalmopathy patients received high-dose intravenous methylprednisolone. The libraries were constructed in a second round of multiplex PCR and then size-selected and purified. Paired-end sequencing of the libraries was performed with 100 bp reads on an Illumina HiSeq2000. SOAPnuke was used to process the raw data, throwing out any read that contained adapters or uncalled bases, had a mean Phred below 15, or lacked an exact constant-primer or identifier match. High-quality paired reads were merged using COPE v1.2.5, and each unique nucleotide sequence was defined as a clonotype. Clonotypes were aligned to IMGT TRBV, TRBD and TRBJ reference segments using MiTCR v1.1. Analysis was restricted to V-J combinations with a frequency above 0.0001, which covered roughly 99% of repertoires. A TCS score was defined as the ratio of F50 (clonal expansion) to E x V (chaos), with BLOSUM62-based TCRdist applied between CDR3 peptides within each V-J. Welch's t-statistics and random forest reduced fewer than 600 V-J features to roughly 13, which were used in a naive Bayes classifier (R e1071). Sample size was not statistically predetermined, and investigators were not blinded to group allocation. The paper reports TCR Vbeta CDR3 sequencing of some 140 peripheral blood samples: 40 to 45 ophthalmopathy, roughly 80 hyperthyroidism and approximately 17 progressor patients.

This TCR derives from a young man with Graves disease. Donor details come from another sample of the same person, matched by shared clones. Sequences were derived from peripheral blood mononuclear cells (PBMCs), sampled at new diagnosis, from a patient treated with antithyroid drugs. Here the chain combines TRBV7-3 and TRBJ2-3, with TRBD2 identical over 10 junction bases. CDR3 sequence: CASSSSSGSATQYF. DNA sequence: TGTGCCAGCAGCTCATCTAGCGGGAGCGCCACGCAGTATTTT.